Reported below is one TCR beta chain. This specimen belongs to a study of shared clonotypes between healthy human individuals. Assay: immunoSEQ multiplex PCR; the TCRdb copy retains only in-frame clones and omits some. The table shows roughly 500,000 clones, with about 84% occurring only once. The CDR3 loop spans 16 amino acids. CDR1 SEHNR and CDR2 FQNEAQ come from the germline V gene (reference sequence). Unmatched junction bases numbered 7, after V lost 0 bases and J lost 2 bases. Sequencing was carried out using PBMCs. The chain has TRBV7-9 and TRBJ2-7; 7 bases agree with TRBD1. The TCR sequence derives from a woman aged 40 to 50 in good health. Some clones in this sample may be carry-over from other donors' samples. The DNA of the CDR3 is TGTGCCAGCAGCTTAGCTGGGAGACAGGGTACCTACGAGCAGTACTTC. Protein sequence: CASSLAGRQGTYEQYF.